Listed here are 21 T cell receptor beta chains from one sample, sequenced in a study of cytomegalovirus exposure and HLA in healthy donors. 13 Jbeta primers and 60 Vbeta primers were used for the PCR. Data came from immunoSEQ multiplex PCR; TCRdb stores just in-frame clones and leaves some out. There are roughly 140,000 clones in the sample; more than 75% occur only once, and 3.5% lies in the top ten. Sequencing used PBMCs. Receptors originate from a human donor in good health.

The rearrangement uses TRBV5-1 and TRBJ1-1; 8 positions match TRBD1. Germline V CDR1 and CDR2: SGHRS, YFSETQ. This CDR3 spans 16 amino acids. V trimming: 9 bases; J trimming: 3 bases; junction bases outside the gene matches: 16. CDR3 amino acids: CATTRQGMGVDTEAFF. The CDR3 DNA reads as TGCGCCACCACACGACAGGGGATGGGGGTAGACACTGAAGCTTTCTTT.

This chain links TRBV5-4 with TRBJ2-1; 8 bases match TRBD2. This CDR3 is built from 15 residues. The trim removed 3 bases at V and 4 bases at J, leaving 6 bases unmatched. CDR1 is SGHNT and CDR2 is YYREEE in the germline V gene (reference sequence). CDR3 sequence: CASSSSGSGYNEQFF. The DNA for the CDR3 is TGTGCCAGCAGCTCAAGCGGGAGCGGTTACAATGAGCAGTTCTTC.

The gene calls are TRBV5-3 and TRBJ2-1, with D tentatively TRBD2 (6 bases). TRBV5-3 is classed as an ORF, of uncertain function. Trimming cost V 5 bases and J 4 bases, with 16 bases left between them. CDR3 size: 15 residues. CDR3 in DNA: TGTGCCAGAAGTCTGGTGGGACTGGATTACAATGAGCAGTTCTTC. It codes for CARSLVGLDYNEQFF.

The rearrangement joins TRBV11-2 to TRBJ2-5, with 9 bases fitting TRBD2. Germline V gene sequence: CDR1 SGHAT, CDR2 FQNNGV. This CDR3 comprises 14 residues. V trimming: 5 bases; J trimming: 5 bases; junction bases outside the gene matches: 6. The CDR3 spells CASSTRTSEETQYF. The CDR3 coding sequence is TGTGCCAGCAGCACCAGGACTAGCGAGGAGACCCAGTACTTC.

The gene calls are TRBV2 and TRBJ1-4; D is unclear. The CDR3 totals 13 residues. Trimming removed 7 bases at V and 7 bases at J, with 13 bases between. Germline assignment: CDR1 SNHLY and CDR2 FYNNEI. The CDR3 DNA is TGTGCCAGCACTCGGAGGGAGCCTGAAAAACTGTTTTTT. This codes for CASTRREPEKLFF.

This clone was recorded only once. The chain recombines TRBV5-6 with TRBJ1-1; TRBD1 matches at 8 bases. V dropped 0 bases and J dropped 10; count of bases not matched to a gene: 11. Germline assignment: CDR1 SGHDT and CDR2 YYEEEE. The CDR3 contains 15 residues. CDR3: CASSLAGTGGSTAFF. CDR3 bases: TGTGCCAGCAGCTTGGCAGGGACAGGCGGCTCGACAGCTTTCTTT.

The chain is built from TRBV19 and TRBJ2-7; TRBD2 aligns across 7 bases. Germline V gene data show CDR1 as LNHDA and CDR2 as SQIVND (reference sequence). The CDR3 covers 14 residues. With 5 bases clipped from V and 0 bases from J, the junction kept 4 bases outside the gene matches. CDR3 region: CASSPGGNSYEQYF. The CDR3 nucleotides read TGTGCCAGTAGTCCCGGGGGGAACTCCTACGAGCAGTACTTC.

CDR3 DNA: TGTGCCAGCAGTTCTCTAGCGGGAGGCTACAATGAGCAGTTCTTC. As protein: CASSSLAGGYNEQFF. J is TRBJ2-1 and V is TRBV6-5; TRBD2 matches 11 bases. The CDR3 length is 15 residues. Germline CDR1 is MNHEY and CDR2 is SVGAGI. V gave up 4 bases and J gave up 3 bases; unmatched junction bases: 2.

This chain uses TRBV5-4 with TRBJ2-1, with TRBD2 identical over 7 bases. This CDR3 comprises 16 residues. Germline CDR1 SGHNT, CDR2 YYREEE (reference sequence). Unmatched junction bases numbered 10, after V lost 3 bases and J lost 4 bases. CDR3 nucleotides: TGTGCCAGCAGCTCCCCGTCGGCTAGCGGATACAATGAGCAGTTCTTC. Translated: CASSSPSASGYNEQFF.

In DNA, the CDR3 is TGCGCCAGCAGCCAAGTAGGAACAGGCCCGAACACTGAAGCTTTCTTT. This translates into CASSQVGTGPNTEAFF. This rearrangement joins TRBV4-1 to TRBJ1-1; maybe TRBD1 (5 bases). V lost 1 base and J lost 1, with 13 bases in between. Germline CDR1 is MGHRA and CDR2 is YSYEKL. CDR3 size: 16 residues.

CDR3 in DNA: TGCGCCAGCAACTCGCTCCCGGGACTAGGTTACGAGCAGTACTTC. Its protein is CASNSLPGLGYEQYF. The chain carries TRBV5-1 and TRBJ2-7; TRBD2 aligns across 8 bases. Germline V gene data show CDR1 as SGHRS and CDR2 as YFSETQ. CDR3 size: 15 residues. V lost 6 bases, J lost 4 bases, and 12 bases stayed unmatched.

The sample holds a few counts of this clone. J is TRBJ2-1 and V is TRBV20-1; TRBD2 is a possible D gene (5 bases). The CDR3 runs 11 residues. Germline CDR1 reads DFQATT; CDR2 reads SNEGSKA (reference sequence). The V gene lost 3 bases and the J gene lost 13 bases, with 13 bases spanning the gap. CDR3 region: CSARNVEEQFF. In nucleotides, the CDR3 is TGCAGTGCTAGGAATGTGGAGGAACAGTTCTTC.

The chain employs TRBV7-8 and TRBJ2-7; D is perhaps TRBD2 (6 bases). Germline V gives CDR1 SGHVS, CDR2 FQNEAQ. This CDR3 spans 15 amino acids. V was clipped by 4 bases and J by 5 bases, with 18 bases between them. The DNA for the CDR3 is TGTGCCAGCAGCTCAAATCCCGGGAGATGGGACGAGCAGTACTTC. As protein: CASSSNPGRWDEQYF.

The chain joins TRBV7-9 to TRBJ1-1, with TRBD1 matching over 7 bases. V lost 5 bases and J lost 9; bases outside the gene matches: 9. The CDR3 sequence is 13 residues long. Germline CDR1 SEHNR, CDR2 FQNEAQ (reference sequence). This CDR3 reads CASSAPPGQQAFF. The CDR3 nucleotides are TGTGCCAGCAGCGCCCCCCCGGGACAGCAAGCTTTCTTT.

As for this clone: One end of the junction fails to match germline, which may point to a read error. The rearrangement links TRBV7-9 to TRBJ2-7; D might be TRBD2 (5 bases). The CDR3 runs 11 residues. Looked up from germline, CDR1 is SEHNR and CDR2 is FQNEAQ (reference sequence). In nucleotides, the CDR3 is TGTTCCAGCAGCCCATACGGGATAAAGTACTTC. Amino acid sequence: CSSSPYGIKYF.

This clone was picked up one time. The V and J genes are TRBV27 and TRBJ2-7; 8 positions match TRBD2. Germline CDR1 is MNHEY and CDR2 is SMNVEV (reference sequence). The V and J ends lost 5 bases and 3 bases, in that order; junction bases with no gene match: 6. This CDR3 has 14 residues. The CDR3 here is CASSLERGIYEQYF. The CDR3 nucleotides are TGTGCCAGCAGTCTTGAGCGGGGGATCTACGAGCAGTACTTC.

In this sample, this clone turned up a few times. The chain combines TRBV6-4 with TRBJ2-3; 9 bases fit TRBD2. Trimming took 3 bases from V and 2 from J; bases not matched to a gene: 3. From germline, CDR1 is MRHNA and CDR2 SNTAGT. This CDR3 has 15 residues. CDR3 residues: CASSEGTSPTDTQYF. For the CDR3, the DNA is TGTGCCAGCAGTGAAGGGACTAGCCCCACAGATACGCAGTATTTT.

The chain joins TRBV19 to TRBJ2-3; TRBD1 matches at 8 bases. Looked up from germline, CDR1 is LNHDA and CDR2 is SQIVND (reference sequence). The V and J ends lost 4 bases and 6 bases, in that order; junction bases with no gene match: 3. The CDR3 has 13 residues. The CDR3 sequence: CASSRTGPDTQYF. The CDR3, as DNA: TGTGCCAGTAGTAGGACAGGGCCGGATACGCAGTATTTT.

This clone has just one count. The chain recombines TRBV25-1 with TRBJ1-2, with D maybe TRBD1 (5 bases). The CDR3 length is 14 residues. V was pared by 2 bases and J by 4 bases, with 11 bases between. Germline CDR1 MGHDK, CDR2 SYGVNS. The CDR3 here is CASSEGAQSYGYTF. In DNA, the CDR3 is TGTGCCAGCAGTGAAGGGGCGCAGTCCTATGGCTACACCTTC.

The chain has TRBV6-1 and TRBJ2-6; no clear D gene. The V and J ends lost 7 bases and 0 bases respectively, with 10 bases between them. Germline V gene lookup returns CDR1 MNHNS and CDR2 SASEGT. The CDR3 is made up of 15 amino acids. This chain's CDR3 is CASTSTVSGANVLTF. In DNA, the CDR3 is TGTGCCAGCACCTCCACAGTCTCTGGGGCCAACGTCCTGACTTTC.

This chain uses TRBV7-7 with TRBJ2-1; weak D call: TRBD1 (6 bases). Trimming took 5 bases from V and 7 from J, leaving 15 bases between them. This CDR3 spans 14 amino acids. Germline V CDR1 and CDR2: SSHAT, FNYEAQ (reference sequence). This chain's CDR3 is CASSPQGVGNEQFF. CDR3 sequence (DNA): TGTGCCAGCAGCCCACAGGGAGTGGGAAATGAGCAGTTCTTC.